Below are 18 T cell receptor beta chains sequenced from a single sample in a study of a mutant IDH1 vaccine in newly diagnosed glioma. For these receptors, no antigen is known. The assay was immunoSEQ multiplex PCR, and TCRdb's table has in-frame clones only and misses some. The sample lists tens of thousands of clones; just under 85% were seen once. Regarding time point: week 5, during vaccination. Doses comprised 300 ug of mutant IDH1 20-mer peptide each, plus topical imiquimod. The material sequenced was PBMCs, taken from a glioma patient whose treatment included an IDH1 peptide vaccine. All receptors come from a man aged 25 to 40 with glioma.

This clone was seen more than once but under ten times. V usage is TRBV9 and J usage is TRBJ1-1; D possibly corresponds to TRBD1 (6 bases). Looked up from germline, CDR1 is SGDLS and CDR2 is YYNGEE. Between the trimmed V and J ends, which lost 2 bases and 0 bases, there was a span of 14 bases. The CDR3 runs to 16 residues. The CDR3 nucleotides read TGTGCCAGCAGCGTGGATCCTGACAGGCTGAACACTGAAGCTTTCTTT. It codes for CASSVDPDRLNTEAFF.

V gene TRBV6-1 combines with J gene TRBJ2-7; 8 bases align to TRBD1. The CDR3 consists of 15 residues. CDR1 is MNHNS, CDR2 SASEGT, per germline. V trimming: 6 bases; J trimming: 5 bases; junction bases outside the gene matches: 12. The CDR3 loop is CASSYNTGQEDEQYF. The CDR3 region has the DNA TGTGCCAGCAGCTATAATACGGGACAGGAGGACGAGCAGTACTTC.

The chain has TRBV7-8 and TRBJ1-5, with D maybe TRBD1 (6 bases). V was clipped by 1 base and J by 7 bases, with 14 bases between them. CDR1 is SGHVS, CDR2 FQNEAQ, per germline. There are 15 residues in the CDR3. Here the CDR3 DNA reads TGTGCCAGCAGCTTAGGGGGGGCAGGGAGACAGCCCCAGCATTTT. Amino acids: CASSLGGAGRQPQHF.

This sequence joins TRBV29-1 and TRBJ2-5; weak D call: TRBD2 (5 bases). The V end lost 3 bases, the J end lost 5 bases, and 10 bases lay between the germline ends. CDR1 SQVTM and CDR2 ANQGSEA come from the germline V gene. This CDR3 region has 12 residues. The CDR3 spells CSVDLAMETQYF. The CDR3 DNA follows: TGCAGCGTTGATTTAGCGATGGAGACCCAGTACTTC.

V is TRBV15 and J is TRBJ2-5, with D possibly TRBD2 on 6 matching bases. The V and J ends lost 1 base and 5 bases respectively, with 11 bases between them. This CDR3 is built from 14 residues. Germline CDR1 and CDR2: LNHNV and YYDKDF (reference sequence). The CDR3 here is CATSRGGVLETQYF. The CDR3 DNA is TGTGCCACCAGCAGAGGGGGGGTGTTGGAGACCCAGTACTTC. Filled out from reference TRBV15 and TRBJ2-5, the complete variable domain reads DAMVIQNPRYQVTQFGKPVTLSCSQTLNHNVMYWYQQKSSQAPKLLFHYYDKDFNNEADTPDNFQSRRPNTSFCFLDIRSPGLGDTAMYLCATSRGGVLETQYFGPGTRLLVL.

This clone was detected once. This sequence joins TRBV29-1 and TRBJ1-1, with a weak D call TRBD1 (5 bases). CDR1 and CDR2 from the germline V gene are SQVTM and ANQGSEA. V lost 8 bases, J lost 3 bases, and 10 bases lay in between. CDR3 length: 11 residues. The CDR3 is CSYQGDTEAFF. The DNA for the CDR3 is TGCAGCTACCAGGGCGACACTGAAGCTTTCTTT. The whole variable domain, remainder taken from reference TRBV29-1 and TRBJ1-1, is SAVISQKPSRDICQRGTSLTIQCQVDSQVTMMFWYRQQPGQSLTLIATANQGSEATYESGFVIDKFPISRPNLTFSTLTVSNMSPEDSSIYLCSYQGDTEAFFGQGTRLTVV.

This sequence joins TRBV28 and TRBJ1-1; TRBD1 agrees at 7 bases. V lost 7 bases, J lost 6 bases, and 14 bases stayed unmatched. The CDR3 length is 15 residues. Germline loops: CDR1 MDHEN, CDR2 SYDVKM. The CDR3 nucleotides are TGTGCCAGCACCGAAGTGGGGACAGTTCTTGCTGAAGCTTTCTTT. Its translation is CASTEVGTVLAEAFF.

V gene TRBV4-1 combines with J gene TRBJ2-3; 16 bases match TRBD2. V trimming: 1 base; J trimming: 5 bases; junction bases outside the gene matches: 9. CDR1 and CDR2 from the germline V gene are MGHRA and YSYEKL. The CDR3 is made up of 19 amino acids. The CDR3, as DNA: TGCGCCAGCAGCCAAGTCACGGGGACTAGCGGGAGGGCGGGAGATACGCAGTATTTT. Encoded protein: CASSQVTGTSGRAGDTQYF.

This clone has a single count. The chain couples TRBV19 to TRBJ2-5; 8 bases fit TRBD1. The CDR3 runs 13 residues. V lost 6 bases to trimming and J lost 5 bases; unmatched junction nucleotides: 5. The germline V gene encodes CDR1 LNHDA and CDR2 SQIVND (reference sequence). The CDR3 reads CASSQGAVETQYF. CDR3 nucleotides: TGTGCCAGTAGCCAGGGGGCGGTTGAGACCCAGTACTTC.

The gene calls are TRBV7-7 and TRBJ1-4; D not resolved. Germline V CDR1 and CDR2: SSHAT, FNYEAQ (reference sequence). This CDR3 has 13 residues. V lost 5 bases and J lost 8, with 12 bases in between. CDR3 bases: TGTGCCAGCAGCACTACCCCAGGCGAAAAACTGTTTTTT. This gives the protein CASSTTPGEKLFF.

The chain links TRBV18 to TRBJ2-7; possible D gene TRBD1, 5 bases. This CDR3 has 13 amino acids. With 3 bases removed from V and 5 bases from J, the gap between germline ends came to 11 bases. Germline CDR1 and CDR2: KGHSH and LQKENI. CDR3 residues: CASSPVREHEQYF. The CDR3 DNA is TGTGCCAGCTCACCGGTCAGGGAACACGAGCAGTACTTC.

This clone appeared a single time. This chain links TRBV5-1 with TRBJ2-1; D tentatively fits TRBD1 or TRBD2 (6 bases each). This CDR3 has 16 amino acids. Germline-derived CDR1 and CDR2 are SGHRS and YFSETQ. The V gene lost 2 bases and the J gene lost 5 bases, with 17 bases spanning the gap. Written as DNA, the CDR3 is TGCGCCAGCAGCTTAGTATCGGGGGCTGGGGACAATGAGCAGTTCTTC. Its translation: CASSLVSGAGDNEQFF.

This chain links TRBV6-5 with TRBJ1-2; 7 positions agree with TRBD1. The CDR3 extends over 15 amino acids. Trimming cost V 10 bases and J 0 bases; bases outside gene matches: 11. CDR1 is MNHEY and CDR2 is SVGAGI in the germline V gene. The CDR3 DNA sequence: TGTGCCACCCTGGGACAGAGGTTTTCTAACTATGGCTACACCTTC. Its protein is CATLGQRFSNYGYTF.

CDR3 nucleotides: TGTGCCAGTAGTATAAGCGGGGTGTTAGAGACCCAGTACTTC. It specifies CASSISGVLETQYF. The V gene is TRBV19, the J gene TRBJ2-5; 7 nucleotides match TRBD2. The CDR3 is 14 amino acids. Germline CDR1 LNHDA, CDR2 SQIVND (reference sequence). Germline trimming cut 2 bases from V and 4 bases from J; bases unmatched to any gene: 4.

This chain connects TRBV2 to TRBJ1-1; 8 bases match TRBD1. The CDR3 extends over 15 amino acids. Germline-derived CDR1 and CDR2 are SNHLY and FYNNEI. V lost 5 bases and J lost 1; bases outside the gene matches: 6. CDR3 sequence: CASSIDRGWNTEAFF. The CDR3 DNA sequence: TGTGCCAGCAGTATTGACAGGGGATGGAACACTGAAGCTTTCTTT.

V usage is TRBV30 and J usage is TRBJ2-2, with 8 nucleotides matching TRBD2. The ends lost 2 bases at V and 3 bases at J; junction bases unmatched: 11. Germline CDR1 reads GTSNPN; CDR2 reads SVGIG (reference sequence). CDR3 size: 17 residues. The CDR3 loop reads CAWSREGPRLDTGELFF. CDR3 in DNA: TGTGCCTGGAGTCGGGAGGGGCCCAGATTAGACACCGGGGAGCTGTTTTTT.

V usage is TRBV6-5 and J usage is TRBJ1-6; the D is unclear. The CDR3 extends over 15 amino acids. V lost 2 bases, J lost 0 bases, and 5 bases lay in between. Germline loops: CDR1 MNHEY, CDR2 SVGAGI. The CDR3 sequence is CASSYKSSYNSPLHF. The DNA of the CDR3 is TGTGCCAGCAGTTACAAGAGCTCCTATAATTCACCCCTCCACTTT.

V usage is TRBV5-5 and J usage is TRBJ2-3; no definite D call. Germline lookup yields CDR1 SGHKS and CDR2 YYEKEE (reference sequence). The V and J ends lost 4 bases and 5 bases respectively, with 8 bases between them. The length of the CDR3 is 12 residues. The CDR3 nucleotides read TGTGCCAGCAGCGAAATGCAAGATACGCAGTATTTT. Its protein is CASSEMQDTQYF.